This T cell receptor beta chain was identified during a study of cytomegalovirus exposure and HLA in healthy donors. The PCR ran on 60 Vbeta and 13 Jbeta primers. The method was immunoSEQ multiplex PCR; TCRdb's version includes in-frame clones alone and lacks a portion of them. The sample records about 200,000 clones, approximately 80% being singletons. The CDR3 runs to 14 residues. V lost 7 bases and J lost 5, with 17 bases in between. Germline CDR1 is MNHNY and CDR2 is SVGAGI (reference sequence). The TCR originated in a woman aged 25 to 39 in good health and CMV-seronegative. The V gene is TRBV6-6, the J gene TRBJ1-1; D perhaps matches TRBD1 (5 bases). Sequencing was carried out using PBMCs. CDR3 coding DNA: TGTGCCAGCACTCATGGGGGGATTCGAACTGAAGCTTTCTTT. Translation: CASTHGGIRTEAFF.